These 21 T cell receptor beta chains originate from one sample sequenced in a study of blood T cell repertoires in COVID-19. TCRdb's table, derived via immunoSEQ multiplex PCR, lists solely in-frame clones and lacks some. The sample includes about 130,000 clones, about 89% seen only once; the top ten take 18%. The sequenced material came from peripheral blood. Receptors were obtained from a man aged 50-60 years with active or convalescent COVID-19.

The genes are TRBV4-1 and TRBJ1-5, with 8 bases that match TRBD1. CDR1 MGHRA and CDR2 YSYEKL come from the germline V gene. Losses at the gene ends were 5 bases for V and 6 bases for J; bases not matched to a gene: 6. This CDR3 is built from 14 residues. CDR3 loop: CASSRTGFGQPQHF. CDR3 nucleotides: TGCGCCAGCAGCAGGACAGGGTTCGGTCAGCCCCAGCATTTT.

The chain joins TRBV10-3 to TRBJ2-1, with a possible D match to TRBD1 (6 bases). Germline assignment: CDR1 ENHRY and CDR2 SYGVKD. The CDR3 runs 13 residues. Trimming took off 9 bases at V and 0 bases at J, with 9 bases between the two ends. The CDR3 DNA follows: TGTGCCATTAGGACAGTCTCCTACAATGAGCAGTTCTTC. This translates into CAIRTVSYNEQFF.

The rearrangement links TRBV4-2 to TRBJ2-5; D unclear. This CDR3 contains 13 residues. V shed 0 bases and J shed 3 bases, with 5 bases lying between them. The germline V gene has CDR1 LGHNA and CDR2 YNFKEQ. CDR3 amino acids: CASSQDLKETQYF. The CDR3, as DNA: TGTGCCAGCAGCCAAGACCTAAAAGAGACCCAGTACTTC.

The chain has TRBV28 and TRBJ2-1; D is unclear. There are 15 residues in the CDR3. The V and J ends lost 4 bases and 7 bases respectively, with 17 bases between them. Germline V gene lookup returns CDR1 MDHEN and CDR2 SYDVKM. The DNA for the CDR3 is TGTGCCAGCAGTTCCCCGGGTCTCTCTCTGAATGAGCAGTTCTTC. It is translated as CASSSPGLSLNEQFF.

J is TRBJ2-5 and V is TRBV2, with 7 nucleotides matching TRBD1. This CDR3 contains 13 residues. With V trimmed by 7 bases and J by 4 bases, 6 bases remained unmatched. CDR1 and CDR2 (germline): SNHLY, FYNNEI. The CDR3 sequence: CASMGRGRETQYF. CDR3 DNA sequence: TGTGCCAGCATGGGAAGGGGGCGAGAGACCCAGTACTTC.

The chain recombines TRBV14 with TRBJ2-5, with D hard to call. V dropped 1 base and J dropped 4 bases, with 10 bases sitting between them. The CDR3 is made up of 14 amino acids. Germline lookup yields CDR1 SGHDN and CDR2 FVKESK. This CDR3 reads CASSQVGVSETQYF. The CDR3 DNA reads TGTGCCAGCAGCCAAGTAGGAGTTTCAGAGACCCAGTACTTC.

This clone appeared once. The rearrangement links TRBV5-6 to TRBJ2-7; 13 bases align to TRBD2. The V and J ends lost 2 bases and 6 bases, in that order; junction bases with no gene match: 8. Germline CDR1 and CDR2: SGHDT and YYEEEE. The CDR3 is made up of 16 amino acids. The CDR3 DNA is TGTGCCAGCAGCTTACTAGCGGGAGGGCCTTCCGGCGAGCAGTACTTC. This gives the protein CASSLLAGGPSGEQYF.

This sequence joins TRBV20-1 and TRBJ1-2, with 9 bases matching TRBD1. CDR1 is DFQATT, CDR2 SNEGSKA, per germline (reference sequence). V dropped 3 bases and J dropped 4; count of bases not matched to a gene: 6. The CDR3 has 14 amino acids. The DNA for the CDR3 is TGCAGTGCTAGTTTACAGGACAGGGGCTATGGCTACACCTTC. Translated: CSASLQDRGYGYTF.

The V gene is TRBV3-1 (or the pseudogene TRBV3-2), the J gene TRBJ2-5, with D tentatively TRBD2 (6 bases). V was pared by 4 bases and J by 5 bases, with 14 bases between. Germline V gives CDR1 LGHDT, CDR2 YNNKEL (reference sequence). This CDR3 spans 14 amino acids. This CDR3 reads CASSPVGGRETQYF. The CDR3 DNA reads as TGTGCCAGCAGCCCGGTGGGGGGAAGGGAGACCCAGTACTTC.

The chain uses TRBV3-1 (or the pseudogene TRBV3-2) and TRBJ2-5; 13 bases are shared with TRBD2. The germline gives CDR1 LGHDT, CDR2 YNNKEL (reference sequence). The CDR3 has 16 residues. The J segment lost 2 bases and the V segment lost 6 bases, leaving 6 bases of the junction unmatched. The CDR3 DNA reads TGTGCCAGCAGGTCGTGGACTAGCGGGGGTCAAGAGACCCAGTACTTC. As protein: CASRSWTSGGQETQYF.

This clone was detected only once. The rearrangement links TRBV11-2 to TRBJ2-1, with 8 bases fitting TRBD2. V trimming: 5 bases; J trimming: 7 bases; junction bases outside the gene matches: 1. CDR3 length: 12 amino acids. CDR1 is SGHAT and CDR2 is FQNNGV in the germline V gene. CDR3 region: CASSREGNEQFF. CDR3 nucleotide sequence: TGTGCCAGCAGCCGGGAGGGAAATGAGCAGTTCTTC.

The CDR3 loop reads CASSYRDRGWETQYF. CDR3 coding DNA: TGTGCCAGCAGTTACCGGGACAGGGGGTGGGAGACCCAGTACTTC. This sequence joins TRBV6-6 and TRBJ2-5; 11 bases fit TRBD1. This CDR3 contains 15 residues. Germline V gene lookup returns CDR1 MNHNY and CDR2 SVGAGI (reference sequence). Trimming at V came to 2 bases and at J to 5 bases, leaving 4 bases not matched to a gene.

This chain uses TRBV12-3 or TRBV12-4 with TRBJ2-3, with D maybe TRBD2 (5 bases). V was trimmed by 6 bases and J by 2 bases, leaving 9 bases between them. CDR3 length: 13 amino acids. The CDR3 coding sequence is TGTGCCAGCAGCGGGGAGACCACAGATACGCAGTATTTT. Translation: CASSGETTDTQYF.

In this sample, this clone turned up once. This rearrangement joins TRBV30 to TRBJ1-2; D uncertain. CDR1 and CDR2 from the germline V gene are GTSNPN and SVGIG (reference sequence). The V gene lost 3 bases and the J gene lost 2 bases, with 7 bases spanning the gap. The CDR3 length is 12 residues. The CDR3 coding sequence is TGTGCCTGGAGCGGGGAAAACTATGGCTACACCTTC. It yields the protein CAWSGENYGYTF.

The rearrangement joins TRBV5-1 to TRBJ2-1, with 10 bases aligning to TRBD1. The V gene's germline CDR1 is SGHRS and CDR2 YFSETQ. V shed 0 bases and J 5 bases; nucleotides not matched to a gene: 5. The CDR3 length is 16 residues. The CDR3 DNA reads TGCGCCAGCAGCTTGGCCACCGGGACAGGGGACAATGAGCAGTTCTTC. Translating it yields CASSLATGTGDNEQFF.

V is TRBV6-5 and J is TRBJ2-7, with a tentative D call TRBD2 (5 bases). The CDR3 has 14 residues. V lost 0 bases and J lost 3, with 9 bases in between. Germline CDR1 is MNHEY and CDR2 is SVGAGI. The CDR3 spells CASSYSWEYYEQYF. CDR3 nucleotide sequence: TGTGCCAGCAGTTACTCATGGGAGTACTACGAGCAGTACTTC.

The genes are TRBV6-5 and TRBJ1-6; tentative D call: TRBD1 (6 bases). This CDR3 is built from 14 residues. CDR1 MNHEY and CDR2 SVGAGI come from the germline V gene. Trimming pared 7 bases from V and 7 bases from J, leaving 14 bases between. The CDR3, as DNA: TGTGCCAGCAAGGGGGGGCTAGCCAATTCACCCCTCCACTTT. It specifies CASKGGLANSPLHF.

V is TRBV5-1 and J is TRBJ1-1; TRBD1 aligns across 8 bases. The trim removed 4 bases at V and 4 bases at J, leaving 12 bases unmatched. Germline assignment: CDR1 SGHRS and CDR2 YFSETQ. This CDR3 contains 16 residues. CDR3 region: CASSPGDRGIVTEAFF. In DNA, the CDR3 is TGCGCCAGCAGCCCCGGTGACAGGGGCATCGTCACTGAAGCTTTCTTT.

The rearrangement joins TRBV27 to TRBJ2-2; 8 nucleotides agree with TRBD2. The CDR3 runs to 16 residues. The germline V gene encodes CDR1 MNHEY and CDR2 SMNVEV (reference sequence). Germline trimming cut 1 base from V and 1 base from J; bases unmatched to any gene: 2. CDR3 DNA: TGTGCCAGCAGTTTATGGCTAGCGGGGAACACCGGGGAGCTGTTTTTT. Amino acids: CASSLWLAGNTGELFF.

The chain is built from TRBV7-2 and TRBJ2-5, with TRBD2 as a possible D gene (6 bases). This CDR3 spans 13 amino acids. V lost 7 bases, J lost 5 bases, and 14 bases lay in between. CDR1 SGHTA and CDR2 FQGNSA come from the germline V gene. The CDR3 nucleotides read TGTGCCAGCAACTTGGGGGGAAGGGAGACCCAGTACTTC. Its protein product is CASNLGGRETQYF.

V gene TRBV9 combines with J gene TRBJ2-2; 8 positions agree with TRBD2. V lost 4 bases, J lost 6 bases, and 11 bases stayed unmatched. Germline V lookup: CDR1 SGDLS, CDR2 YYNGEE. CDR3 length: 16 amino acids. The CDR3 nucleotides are TGTGCCAGCAGCCCTTCGTGGACTAGCATGTCCGGGGAGCTGTTTTTT. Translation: CASSPSWTSMSGELFF.